One and the same sample provided the 12 T cell receptor beta chains below, sequenced in a study of T cell responses to AZD1222 COVID-19 vaccine. This table comes from immunoSEQ multiplex PCR, and its TCRdb copy is limited to in-frame clones, with some not included. The sample gives about 170,000 clones, roughly nine tenths of which show up once; around 1.6% is in the top ten. Source: peripheral blood, taken on day 0 of AZD1222 vaccination. The receptor source for this set is an adult in good health.

The V and J genes are TRBV7-8 and TRBJ2-1; tentative D call: TRBD2 (5 bases). The CDR3 extends over 14 amino acids. V dropped 5 bases and J dropped 7 bases, with 15 bases sitting between them. Germline-derived CDR1 and CDR2 are SGHVS and FQNEAQ. The CDR3 nucleotides read TGTGCCAGCAGCCCATCAGCGGTCGGGAATGAGCAGTTCTTC. Amino acid sequence: CASSPSAVGNEQFF. Full variable domain (outside the CDR3, taken from reference TRBV7-8 and TRBJ2-1): GAGVSQSPRYKVAKRGQDVALRCDPISGHVSLFWYQQALGQGPEFLTYFQNEAQLDKSGLPSDRFFAERPEGSVSTLKIQRTQQEDSAVYLCASSPSAVGNEQFFGPGTRLTVL.

The V and J genes are TRBV19 and TRBJ2-3, with TRBD2 as a possible D gene (5 bases). Per germline, CDR1 LNHDA and CDR2 SQIVND (reference sequence). This CDR3 contains 14 residues. The V end was cut by 2 bases, the J end by 2 bases, with 8 bases between. The CDR3 nucleotides read TGTGCCAGTAGTATAAGAGGGTACACAGATACGCAGTATTTT. It yields the protein CASSIRGYTDTQYF. The full variable domain, with the rest looked up from reference TRBV19 and TRBJ2-3, is DGGITQSPKYLFRKEGQNVTLSCEQNLNHDAMYWYRQDPGQGLRLIYYSQIVNDFQKGDIAEGYSVSREKKESFPLTVTSAQKNPTAFYLCASSIRGYTDTQYFGPGTRLTVL.

This chain links TRBV7-2 with TRBJ2-4, with 13 bases lining up with TRBD2. Germline CDR1 and CDR2: SGHTA and FQGNSA. The CDR3 is made up of 13 amino acids. V lost 4 bases, J lost 15 bases, and 6 bases stayed unmatched. The CDR3 spells CASSSGLAGLGYF. The CDR3 coding sequence is TGTGCCAGCAGCTCGGGACTAGCGGGATTGGGGTACTTC.

The chain links TRBV6-2 or TRBV6-3 to TRBJ2-3; D perhaps matches TRBD2 (5 bases). The CDR3 totals 13 residues. V dropped 6 bases and J dropped 1 base, with 8 bases sitting between them. Per the germline V gene, CDR1 is MNHEY and CDR2 is SVGEGT. Written as DNA, the CDR3 is TGTGCCAGCAGCCCGCGGGGCACAGATACGCAGTATTTT. Translated: CASSPRGTDTQYF.

The V call is TRBV7-3, the J call TRBJ2-1; D unresolved. Germline V gene sequence: CDR1 SGHTA, CDR2 FQGTGA. The CDR3 sequence is 15 residues long. V lost 5 bases to trimming and J lost 2 bases, with 13 bases between them. CDR3 bases: TGTGCCAGCAGCCCTGAATTAAACCCCTACAATGAGCAGTTCTTC. Translation: CASSPELNPYNEQFF.

This chain uses TRBV7-6 with TRBJ2-5; D could derive from TRBD1 or TRBD2 (5 bases each). Trimming pared 5 bases from V and 4 bases from J, leaving 23 bases between. Germline assignment: CDR1 SGHVS and CDR2 FNYEAQ. This CDR3 is 17 amino acids long. The CDR3 region is CASSHGRVPGSLETQYF. CDR3 coding DNA: TGTGCCAGCAGCCACGGGCGGGTTCCAGGGAGCCTAGAGACCCAGTACTTC. The complete variable domain, with remaining parts taken from reference TRBV7-6 and TRBJ2-5, reads GAGVSQSPRYKVTKRGQDVALRCDPISGHVSLYWYRQALGQGPEFLTYFNYEAQQDKSGLPNDRFSAERPEGSISTLTIQRTEQRDSAMYRCASSHGRVPGSLETQYFGPGTRLLVL.

The rearrangement joins TRBV28 to TRBJ1-2; 7 bases are a match to TRBD1. With V trimmed by 6 bases and J by 2 bases, 6 bases remained unmatched. Germline V gives CDR1 MDHEN, CDR2 SYDVKM. The CDR3 consists of 14 residues. The CDR3 DNA reads as TGTGCCAGCAGAGTCGGGACAGCCAACTATGGCTACACCTTC. Protein sequence: CASRVGTANYGYTF.

The rearrangement links TRBV7-3 to TRBJ2-5; 8 bases agree with TRBD1. Germline trimming cut 5 bases from V and 5 bases from J; bases unmatched to any gene: 4. The CDR3 covers 13 residues. In germline, CDR1 is SGHTA, CDR2 FQGTGA. CDR3 residues: CASSLGQGETQYF. The DNA of the CDR3 is TGTGCCAGCAGCCTAGGACAGGGCGAGACCCAGTACTTC.

This clone was detected only once. This chain uses TRBV29-1 with TRBJ2-2; D unresolved. The length of the CDR3 is 13 residues. Germline-derived CDR1 and CDR2 are SQVTM and ANQGSEA. The V gene lost 7 bases and the J gene lost 7 bases, with 16 bases spanning the gap. The CDR3 region is CSATLSGDGELFF. In DNA, the CDR3 is TGCAGCGCTACCCTCAGTGGCGACGGGGAGCTGTTTTTT.

The rearrangement uses TRBV29-1 and TRBJ2-1; 11 positions agree with TRBD2. This CDR3 has 18 residues. Per germline, CDR1 SQVTM and CDR2 ANQGSEA. V shed 0 bases, J shed 0 bases, and the junction held 7 bases outside the gene matches. The CDR3 protein is CSVEEGASGRTSYNEQFF. The CDR3 DNA is TGCAGCGTTGAAGAAGGGGCTAGCGGGAGGACCTCCTACAATGAGCAGTTCTTC.

The rearrangement uses TRBV6-2 or TRBV6-3 and TRBJ1-1, with 9 positions matching TRBD1. V lost 4 bases to trimming and J lost 5 bases; unmatched junction nucleotides: 2. CDR1 and CDR2 from the germline V gene are MNHEY and SVGEGT. CDR3 length equals 13 residues. In nucleotides, the CDR3 is TGTGCCAGCAGTTGGGGACAGGGAACTGAAGCTTTCTTT. As protein: CASSWGQGTEAFF.

The rearrangement uses TRBV10-3 and TRBJ1-5; D perhaps matches TRBD1 (6 bases). CDR3 size: 14 residues. Germline V gene sequence: CDR1 ENHRY, CDR2 SYGVKD. Trimming removed 0 bases from V and 9 bases from J, with 12 bases in between. The CDR3 sequence: CAISESRGGGPQHF. The CDR3 DNA sequence: TGTGCCATCAGTGAGTCGCGAGGGGGAGGGCCCCAGCATTTT.